This T cell receptor beta chain was captured in a study of cytomegalovirus exposure and HLA in healthy donors (dated by TCRdb to about 2017). Turning to the overall study: A later analysis indicated that the 120 or so validation repertoires were generated on the platform also employed for the approximately 700 repertoires of the first cohort. The aim of the study was to test whether cataloging public T cell receptors could identify signatures of past pathogen exposure. A separate validation cohort of 100 to 150 different subjects was used in addition to the roughly 700-subject first cohort. To predict cytomegalovirus infection status, the study combined high-throughput TCR immunosequencing, statistical association of individual TCRs with disease status, and machine learning. Results and caveats for the whole study, not just this receptor: Of the cluster scores, around 95% were above 0 in a later analysis, which found that TCRs clustered in the first cohort also tended to co-occur in the 110 or so validation repertoires. In both the original and validation cohorts, the classifier was reported to diagnose cytomegalovirus status with high specificity and sensitivity. It was suggested by the authors that the approach could potentially be generalized to other disease states and immunological phenotypes. In vitro tests confirmed that a few of the cytomegalovirus-associated TCR beta chains recognize cytomegalovirus antigens. Most TCR sequences were seen in very few donors, while some public TCRs were found in many individuals. The study listed 150 to 200 TCR beta chains as associated with cytomegalovirus. All 120 or so repertoires were used to score co-occurrence in the validation cohort in a later analysis, because that analysis had no HLA typing for the cohort.

On this clone itself: Its cognate antigen has yet to be identified. Within one base of it there is no much larger clone, and no base qualities were kept.

V is reduced by 3 bases and J by 7 bases, leaving a spacing of 13 bases between them. CDR1 and CDR2, per the germline V gene (reference sequence), are LNHDA and SQIVND. CDR3 length: 14 amino acids, cysteine to phenylalanine. Only the CDR3 portion is preserved as DNA: 42 bases, with reading frame beginning at the first base. Donors formed part of the validation cohort, which comprised some 120 subjects and was distinct from the first cohort of roughly 600 subjects. The library was generated by the immunoSEQ multiplex PCR assay. On the study's bioinformatics: A statistical classification framework was developed to diagnose cytomegalovirus status using the catalog of TCR beta chain sequences. Drawn from immuneACCESS, this table holds only the in-frame rearrangements with V and J called that TCRdb kept. Clones are partly lost; checked studies trace under half to an unresolved V gene and leave the rest unexplained. D and trimming were read from the DNA, whereas the V and J calls and clone size are those reported in that table. The table for this sample lists 150,000 to 250,000 clones; about three quarters of them were counted only once. The top ten hold roughly 1.2% of the sample.

This TCR was recovered from a woman aged 25 to 39 in good health and CMV-seronegative. This sequence uses TRBV19 and TRBJ1-5, and the D gene may be TRBD1, 5 bases matching. The specimen was PBMCs. The CDR3 region has the sequence CASSIFGEGQPQHF. The nucleotide sequence reads TGTGCCAGTAGTATTTTCGGGGAGGGGCAGCCCCAGCATTTT.